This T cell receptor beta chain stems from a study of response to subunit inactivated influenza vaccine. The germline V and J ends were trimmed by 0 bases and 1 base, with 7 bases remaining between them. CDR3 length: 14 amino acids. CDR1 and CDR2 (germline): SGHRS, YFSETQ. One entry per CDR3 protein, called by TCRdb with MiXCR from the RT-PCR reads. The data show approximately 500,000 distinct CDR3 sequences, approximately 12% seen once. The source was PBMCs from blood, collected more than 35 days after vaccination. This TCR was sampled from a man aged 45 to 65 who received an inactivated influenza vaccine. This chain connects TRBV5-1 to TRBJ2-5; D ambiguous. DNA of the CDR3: TGCGCCAGCAGCTTGGCCCTCAGCCAAGAGACCCAGTACTTC. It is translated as CASSLALSQETQYF.